What follows are 9 T cell receptor beta chains derived from one specimen sequenced in a study of T cells after yellow fever vaccination (dated by TCRdb to about 2019). The sample's treatment or condition label is to be understood as: live attenuated yellow fever vaccine strain. The library was generated by 5' RACE. The sequencing machine was an Illumina NovaSeq 6000. Starting from the raw public reads, TCRdb applied fastp trimming at Q25, assembled clones with MiXCR and retained in-frame beta chains. Here each entry gathers all rows of one CDR3 protein and keeps the most common genes and DNA. This sample gives approximately 330,000 distinct CDR3 sequences in total; over 3.5% of them show up just once. The ten biggest clones cover 20% to 25% of the sample. The specimen was PBMCs, collected 5 days after the yellow fever booster vaccination. The receptors here all came from a man younger than 30 who received the YFV17D yellow fever vaccine.

Only a few counts were recorded for this clonotype. The CDR3 loop reads CASSFSRGLDGYTF. CDR3 bases: TGCGCCAGCAGTTTTTCGCGGGGTCTGGATGGCTACACCTTC. The gene calls are TRBV5-1 and TRBJ1-2; D is undetermined. Germline V CDR1 and CDR2: SGHRS, YFSETQ. This CDR3 has 14 amino acids. V was clipped by 5 bases and J by 6 bases, with 17 bases between them. Together with reference TRBV5-1 and TRBJ1-2, the CDR3 gives the full variable domain: KAGVTQTPRYLIKTRGQQVTLSCSPISGHRSVSWYQQTPGQGLQFLFEYFSETQRNKGNFPGRFSGRQFSNSRSEMNVSTLELGDSALYLCASSFSRGLDGYTFGSGTRLTVV.

This clonotype showed up many times. This sequence joins TRBV5-1 and TRBJ1-4; 9 nucleotides line up with TRBD1. This CDR3 has 14 amino acids. V gave up 4 bases and J gave up 5 bases; unmatched junction bases: 3. Germline-derived CDR1 and CDR2 are SGHRS and YFSETQ. The CDR3 protein is CASSPTGGNEKLFF. Written as DNA, the CDR3 is TGCGCCAGCAGCCCGACAGGGGGAAATGAAAAACTGTTTTTT.

This clonotype was counted between two and nine times. J is TRBJ2-7 and V is TRBV9, with TRBD1 identical over 10 bases. From germline, CDR1 is SGDLS and CDR2 YYNGEE. The trim removed 7 bases at V and 3 bases at J, leaving 1 base unmatched. The CDR3 covers 12 residues. The CDR3 is CASGTGDYEQYF. CDR3 sequence (DNA): TGTGCCAGCGGGACAGGGGACTACGAGCAGTACTTC.

This clonotype was seen more than once but under ten times. The J gene is TRBJ1-5, the V gene TRBV19; D is undetermined. V lost 0 bases and J 4 bases, leaving 16 bases between the germline ends. CDR1 LNHDA and CDR2 SQIVND come from the germline V gene (reference sequence). This CDR3 is built from 17 residues. CDR3 sequence (DNA): TGTGCCAGTAGTATAGAGTCGGGGAAACGGTGGAATCAGCCCCAGCATTTT. Protein product: CASSIESGKRWNQPQHF.

The chain has TRBV14 and TRBJ2-7; possible D gene TRBD1, 6 bases. Germline V gene lookup returns CDR1 SGHDN and CDR2 FVKESK. Trimming cost V 4 bases and J 3 bases, with 16 bases left between them. The CDR3 has 15 amino acids. CDR3 sequence (DNA): TGTGCCAGCAGCCGCATAGGGGGAACGGTCTACGAGCAGTACTTC. Translation gives CASSRIGGTVYEQYF.

The chain couples TRBV5-1 to TRBJ2-3; 10 nucleotides agree with TRBD2. The germline V gene encodes CDR1 SGHRS and CDR2 YFSETQ. The CDR3 consists of 21 residues. J was trimmed by 1 base and V by 0 bases; bases with no gene match: 17. The CDR3 loop is CASSLAVTSGEQGYRTDTQYF. The CDR3 DNA is TGCGCCAGCAGCTTGGCCGTTACTAGCGGGGAGCAGGGTTATCGCACAGATACGCAGTATTTT.

This clonotype was counted at least ten times. This chain uses TRBV4-2 with TRBJ1-6; weak D call: TRBD1 (5 bases). Germline-derived CDR1 and CDR2 are LGHNA and YNFKEQ. The CDR3 extends over 15 amino acids. Trimming pared 1 base from V and 10 bases from J, leaving 14 bases between. In nucleotides, the CDR3 is TGTGCCAGCAGCCAAGGGGGGGGGGTCAACTCACCCCTCCACTTT. It specifies CASSQGGGVNSPLHF.

The chain joins TRBV19 to TRBJ2-1, with unresolved D. Germline values: CDR1 LNHDA, CDR2 SQIVND (reference sequence). The CDR3 is 14 amino acids. Trimming stripped 1 base from V and 3 bases from J, with 7 bases between. The CDR3 loop is CASSIGSGYNEQFF. CDR3 nucleotide sequence: TGTGCCAGTAGTATAGGGTCAGGCTACAATGAGCAGTTCTTC.

The chain combines TRBV12-3 or TRBV12-4 with TRBJ2-7, with D perhaps TRBD1 (6 bases). CDR3 length equals 13 residues. Trimming removed 6 bases at V and 1 base at J, with 10 bases between. The CDR3 reads CASRAGDSYEQYF. DNA of the CDR3: TGTGCCAGCAGAGCAGGGGATTCCTACGAGCAGTACTTC.